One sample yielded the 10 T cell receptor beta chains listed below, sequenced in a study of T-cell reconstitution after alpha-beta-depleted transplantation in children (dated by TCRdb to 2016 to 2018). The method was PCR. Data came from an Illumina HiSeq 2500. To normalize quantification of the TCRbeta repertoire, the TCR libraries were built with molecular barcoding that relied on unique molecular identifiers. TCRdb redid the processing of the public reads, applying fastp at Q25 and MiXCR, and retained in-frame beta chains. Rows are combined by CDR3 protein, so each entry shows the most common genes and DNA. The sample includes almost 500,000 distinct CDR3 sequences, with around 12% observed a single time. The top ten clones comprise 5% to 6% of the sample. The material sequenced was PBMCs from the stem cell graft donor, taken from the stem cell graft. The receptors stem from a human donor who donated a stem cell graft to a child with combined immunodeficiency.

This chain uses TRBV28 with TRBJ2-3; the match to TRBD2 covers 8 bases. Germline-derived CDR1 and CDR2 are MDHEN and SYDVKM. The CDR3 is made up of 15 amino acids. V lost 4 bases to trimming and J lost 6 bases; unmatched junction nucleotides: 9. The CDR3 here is CASSSRGAPHDTQYF. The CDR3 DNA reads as TGTGCCAGCAGTTCGCGGGGGGCCCCTCACGATACGCAGTATTTT.

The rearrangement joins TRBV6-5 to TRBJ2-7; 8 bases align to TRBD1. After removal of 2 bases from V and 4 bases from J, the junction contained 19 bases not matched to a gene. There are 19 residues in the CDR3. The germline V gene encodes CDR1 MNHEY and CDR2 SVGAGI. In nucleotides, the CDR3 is TGTGCCAGCAGTTACGGAGATGAGGCAGGGCCGACAGGGGATTACGAGCAGTACTTC. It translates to CASSYGDEAGPTGDYEQYF.

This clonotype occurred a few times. CDR3 DNA: TGTGCCACCAGCAGAGTGTGGAGCGGGGGGCCCGGTGGAACAGATACGCAGTATTTT. Its protein product is CATSRVWSGGPGGTDTQYF. This sequence joins TRBV15 and TRBJ2-3; 9 bases line up with TRBD2. In germline, CDR1 is LNHNV, CDR2 YYDKDF (reference sequence). V trimming: 1 base; J trimming: 3 bases; junction bases outside the gene matches: 14. This CDR3 region has 19 residues.

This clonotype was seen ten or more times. The CDR3 is CASSSRQGFGNTIYF. Here the CDR3 DNA reads TGTGCCAGCAGTTCACGACAGGGTTTCGGAAACACCATATATTTT. The chain combines TRBV28 with TRBJ1-3; TRBD1 matches 7 bases. Losses at the gene ends were 4 bases for V and 4 bases for J; bases not matched to a gene: 7. In germline, CDR1 is MDHEN, CDR2 SYDVKM. The CDR3 contains 15 residues.

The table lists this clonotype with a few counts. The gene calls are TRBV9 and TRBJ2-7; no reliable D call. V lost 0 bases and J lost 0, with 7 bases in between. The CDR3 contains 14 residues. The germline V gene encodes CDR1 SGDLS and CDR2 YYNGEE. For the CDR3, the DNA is TGTGCCAGCAGCGTAGGAGAGGTCTCCTACGAGCAGTACTTC. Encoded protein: CASSVGEVSYEQYF. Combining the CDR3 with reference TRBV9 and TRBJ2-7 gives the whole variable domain DSGVTQTPKHLITATGQRVTLRCSPRSGDLSVYWYQQSLDQGLQFLIQYYNGEERAKGNILERFSAQQFPDLHSELNLSSLELGDSALYFCASSVGEVSYEQYFGPGTRLTVT.

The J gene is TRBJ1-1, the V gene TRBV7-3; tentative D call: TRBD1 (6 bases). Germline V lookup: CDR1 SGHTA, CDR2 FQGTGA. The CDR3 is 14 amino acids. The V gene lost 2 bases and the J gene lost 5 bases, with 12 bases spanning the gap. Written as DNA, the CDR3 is TGTGCCAGCAGCTTAGAACAGGGATTAACTGAAGCTTTCTTT. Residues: CASSLEQGLTEAFF.

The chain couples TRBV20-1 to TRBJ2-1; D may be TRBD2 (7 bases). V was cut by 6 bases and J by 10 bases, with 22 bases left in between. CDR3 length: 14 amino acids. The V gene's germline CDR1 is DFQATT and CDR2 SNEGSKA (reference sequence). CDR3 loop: CSARSPGGLDEQFF. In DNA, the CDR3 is TGCAGTGCGAGAAGCCCGGGGGGCCTCGACGAGCAGTTCTTC.

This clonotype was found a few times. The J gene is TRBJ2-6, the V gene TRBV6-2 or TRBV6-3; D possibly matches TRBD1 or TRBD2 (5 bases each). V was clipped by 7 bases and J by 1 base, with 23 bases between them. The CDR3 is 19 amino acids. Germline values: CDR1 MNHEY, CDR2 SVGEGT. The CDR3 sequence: CASTPLGVFRSSGANVLTF. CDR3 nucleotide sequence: TGTGCCAGCACCCCACTAGGGGTCTTTCGGTCTTCTGGGGCCAACGTCCTGACTTTC.

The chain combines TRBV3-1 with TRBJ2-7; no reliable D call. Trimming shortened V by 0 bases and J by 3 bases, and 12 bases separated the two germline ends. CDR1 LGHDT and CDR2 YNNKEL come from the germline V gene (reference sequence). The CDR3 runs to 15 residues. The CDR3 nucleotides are TGTGCCAGCAGCCAAGATCAGGCAGAATTCTACGAGCAGTACTTC. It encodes CASSQDQAEFYEQYF.

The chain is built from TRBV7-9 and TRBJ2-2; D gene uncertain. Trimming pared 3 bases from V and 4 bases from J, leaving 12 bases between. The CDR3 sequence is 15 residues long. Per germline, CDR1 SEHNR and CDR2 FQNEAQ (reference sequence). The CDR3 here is CASSLRSSGTGELFF. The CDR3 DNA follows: TGTGCCAGCAGCTTGAGAAGCTCGGGCACCGGGGAGCTGTTTTTT.